The 4 T cell receptor beta chains reported below all come from one sample, sequenced in a study of blood T cells in healthy people across ages. Using a J-beta primer mix together with a sample-barcoded 5' primer, a second PCR was run for roughly 7 to 11 cycles. TCRdb re-analysed the 5' RACE reads in MiXCR, keeping a single row per CDR3 protein. This repertoire shows 700,000 or so distinct CDR3 sequences, 22% found once; its top ten account for roughly a fifth. Sequencing input: blood. All receptors derive from an older man in good health.

This clonotype was recorded only once. The chain is built from TRBV7-9 and TRBJ1-6, with D tentatively TRBD1 (5 bases). The germline CDR1 and CDR2 sequences are SEHNR and FQNEAQ (reference sequence). The V gene lost 3 bases and the J gene lost 6 bases, with 12 bases spanning the gap. The CDR3 extends over 15 amino acids. CDR3 nucleotide sequence: TGTGCCAGCAGCTTTATTGGGGGGGTTAATTCACCCCTCCACTTT. As protein: CASSFIGGVNSPLHF.

Remarks on this clonotype: The missing conserved phenylalanine or tryptophan at the end of this CDR3 makes a read error likely. CDR3 nucleotides: TGTGCCAGCAGTGGGGCGAGAAACATTCAGTACTCC. It encodes CASSGARNIQYS. The chain combines TRBV6-2 or TRBV6-3 with TRBJ2-4, with D tentatively TRBD1 (5 bases). CDR3 length: 12 residues. V was cut by 5 bases and J by 6 bases, with 8 bases left in between. Germline CDR1 and CDR2: MNHEY and SVGEGT.

This chain links TRBV7-8 with TRBJ2-3, with TRBD2 matching over 7 bases. Losses at the gene ends were 1 base for V and 6 bases for J; bases not matched to a gene: 10. The germline V gene encodes CDR1 SGHVS and CDR2 FQNEAQ. The CDR3 is 16 amino acids. The CDR3 DNA reads as TGTGCCAGCAGCTTAGTGTCTAGCGGACCTAGGGATACGCAGTATTTT. Translating it yields CASSLVSSGPRDTQYF.

This clonotype was found a few times. The chain couples TRBV29-1 to TRBJ2-2; D gene unclear. The length of the CDR3 is 13 residues. Germline V gives CDR1 SQVTM, CDR2 ANQGSEA. Trimming cost V 3 bases and J 3 bases, with 8 bases left between them. The CDR3 DNA reads TGCAGCGTTGACAGAGCTGACACCGGGGAGCTGTTTTTT. Amino acid sequence: CSVDRADTGELFF.